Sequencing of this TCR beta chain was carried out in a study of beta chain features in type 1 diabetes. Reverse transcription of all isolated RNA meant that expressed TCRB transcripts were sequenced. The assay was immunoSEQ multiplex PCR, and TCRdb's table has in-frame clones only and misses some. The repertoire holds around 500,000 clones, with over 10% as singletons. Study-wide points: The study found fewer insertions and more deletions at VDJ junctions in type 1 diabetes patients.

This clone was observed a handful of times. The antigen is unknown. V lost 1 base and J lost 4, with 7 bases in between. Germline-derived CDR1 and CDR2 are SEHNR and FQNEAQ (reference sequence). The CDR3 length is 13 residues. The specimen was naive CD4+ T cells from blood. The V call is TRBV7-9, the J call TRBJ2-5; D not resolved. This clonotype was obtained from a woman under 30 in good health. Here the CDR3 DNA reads TGTGCCAGCAGCTTAGGGAGCCTAGAGACCCAGTACTTC. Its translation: CASSLGSLETQYF.